This T cell receptor beta chain was profiled in a study of T cells in Graves' hyperthyroidism and ophthalmopathy. Stable hyperthyroidism: no ophthalmopathy progression over 18 months of follow-up. Clinicians diagnosed patients from clinical symptoms, serum thyroxine and TRAb, thyroid ultrasound and orbital computed tomography. What was amplified from RNA transcripts were TCR beta CDR3 regions. The primer set for the first-round RT-PCR of the TCR CDR3 was HTBI. TCRdb fed the multiplex PCR reads into MiXCR, producing one record per CDR3 protein. In the table there are a few hundred thousand distinct CDR3 sequences, approximately 19% of which are singletons. This clonotype has at least ten counts. CDR3 length equals 14 residues. The V end lost 3 bases, the J end lost 3 bases, and 11 bases lay between the germline ends.

The sequencing input was blood. This clonotype originated in a woman aged 18-30 years with Graves' hyperthyroidism. The chain joins TRBV12-3 or TRBV12-4 to TRBJ1-1; D uncertain. For the CDR3, the DNA is TGTGCCAGCAGTTTGGACCGGGTGGACACTGAAGCTTTCTTT. The encoded protein is CASSLDRVDTEAFF.